The subject of this entry is one T cell receptor beta chain. The data belong to a study of blood T cell repertoires in COVID-19. Turning to the study itself: T cells, B-cell-depleted T cells, or PBMCs provided the cDNA or gDNA that served as material.

Authors' analysis steps: The assay estimated nucleated cells by amplifying reference gene primers. The data were produced by immunoSEQ multiplex PCR, yet TCRdb's version contains in-frame clones alone and is incomplete. From that table come the V and J calls and clone size; the DNA was used to work out D and trimming. Among 35,000 to 45,000 clones listed, nearly 90% were seen once. This clonotype originated in a human donor in a cohort sampled during active COVID-19. Source material: peripheral blood.

CDR3 amino acids: CASSLPGSGTEAFF. CDR3 nucleotide sequence: TGTGCCAGCAGTTTACCGGGGTCAGGCACTGAAGCTTTCTTT. The chain links TRBV27 to TRBJ1-1; D is ambiguous. The length of the CDR3 is 14 residues. Trimming removed 2 bases from V and 4 bases from J, with 11 bases in between. The germline V gene encodes CDR1 MNHEY and CDR2 SMNVEV (reference sequence).